These 6 T cell receptor beta chains originate from one sample sequenced in a study of regulatory T cells in long-lasting Graves disease (dated by TCRdb to the early 2020s). To prepare the library, multiplex PCR was applied. The instrument was an Illumina HiSeq 4000. CDR3 regions were amplified by Arm-PCR with iRepertoire HTBI primers to construct TCR beta libraries. The public sequencing data were trimmed at Q25 with fastp and processed into clonotypes with MiXCR by TCRdb, which kept only in-frame beta chains. Each entry is one CDR3 protein sequence, shown with its most common DNA and genes. The sample contains 320,000 or so distinct CDR3 sequences, more than 15% of them found a single time. About 38% of the sample is in the top ten clones. This specimen's time point label, per the study, means: newly diagnosed GD, antithyroid drugs for less than 3 months. For both TCR sequencing and RNA sequencing, RNA was extracted from PBMCs using TRIzol.

The source was peripheral blood mononuclear cells (PBMCs), collected at new diagnosis, from a patient treated with antithyroid drugs. The receptors here all came from a female donor with Graves disease.

Concerning this clonotype itself: This may arise from a read error, as a much more abundant clone is one base away. V usage is TRBV11-2 and J usage is TRBJ2-1, with D unresolved. Per the germline V gene, CDR1 is SGHAT and CDR2 is FQNNGV. The CDR3 has 14 amino acids. CDR3 residues: CANSQTSSANEQFF. CDR3 nucleotides: TGTGCCAACAGCCAAACCTCAAGCGCCAATGAGCAGTTCTTC.

With regard to this clonotype: This may arise from a read error, as a much more abundant clone is one base away. The chain links TRBV24-1 to TRBJ2-5, with 11 bases matching TRBD2. Per the germline V gene, CDR1 is KGHDR and CDR2 is SFDVKD. The ends lost 3 bases at V and 7 bases at J; junction bases unmatched: 6. The CDR3 runs to 15 residues. The CDR3 loop reads CATSDQLAGDGTQYF. The CDR3 DNA sequence: TGTGCCACCAGTGATCAACTAGCGGGAGACGGGACCCAGTACTTC.

This clonotype was counted a few times. V gene TRBV18 combines with J gene TRBJ2-3; D is possibly TRBD2 (6 bases). This CDR3 is 14 amino acids long. Germline CDR1 reads KGHSH; CDR2 reads LQKENI. The germline V and J ends were trimmed by 2 bases and 4 bases, with 10 bases remaining between them. For the CDR3, the DNA is TGTGCCAGCTCACCAGGCTCGGGAGCAGATACGCAGTATTTT. It codes for CASSPGSGADTQYF.

V gene TRBV5-8 combines with J gene TRBJ1-2; 9 bases align to TRBD1. CDR3 size: 15 residues. Germline V lookup: CDR1 SGHTS, CDR2 YDEGEE. J was trimmed by 2 bases and V by 0 bases; bases with no gene match: 2. The CDR3: CASSLGTGANYGYTF. CDR3 coding DNA: TGTGCCAGCAGCTTGGGGACAGGGGCCAACTATGGCTACACCTTC.

This chain connects TRBV27 to TRBJ2-7; 7 positions match TRBD1. The CDR3 runs 14 residues. Per germline, CDR1 MNHEY and CDR2 SMNVEV (reference sequence). J gave up 1 base and V 6 bases, and 6 bases lay outside the gene matches. CDR3 region: CASSHGTESYEQYF. DNA for the CDR3: TGTGCCAGCAGCCATGGGACAGAATCCTACGAGCAGTACTTC.

As to this clonotype: A read error may explain this, as a much larger clone is one base away. The CDR3 carries no conserved terminal phenylalanine or tryptophan, so it likely arises from a read error. The chain's CDR3 is CASSPPGGGLRGTQYY. As DNA, the CDR3 is TGTGCCAGCAGCCCACCAGGGGGCGGCTTAAGAGGGACCCAGTACTAC. The chain links TRBV25-1 to TRBJ2-1, with 8 bases lining up with TRBD1. The DNA end is a closer match to TRBJ2-5, so the J assignment may be wrong. CDR1 is MGHDK, CDR2 SYGVNS, per germline. The CDR3 runs 16 residues.